This TCR beta chain comes out of a study of cytomegalovirus exposure and HLA in healthy donors. The CDR3 sequence is 15 residues long. V was pared by 5 bases and J by 4 bases, with 5 bases of the junction left unmatched. The germline gives CDR1 KGHSH, CDR2 LQKENI. This table comes from immunoSEQ multiplex PCR, and its TCRdb copy is limited to in-frame clones, with some not included. The sample holds 70,000 to 90,000 clones, around four fifths seen once. This chain joins TRBV18 and TRBJ2-2, with 9 bases fitting TRBD1. The receptor comes from a man aged 30 to 45 in good health and CMV-seronegative. The sample comprised PBMCs. CDR3 residues: CASSRTGVGTGELFF. CDR3 bases: TGTGCCAGCTCAAGGACAGGGGTCGGCACCGGGGAGCTGTTTTTT.